One sample yielded the 16 T cell receptor beta chains listed below, sequenced in a study of control samples from healthy donors and cancer patients. TCRdb's table, derived via immunoSEQ multiplex PCR, lists solely in-frame clones and lacks some. The data contain about 220,000 clones, around 94% of them singletons. The material sequenced was blood. These receptors were taken from a man aged 50 or older in good health.

This chain joins TRBV6-6 and TRBJ2-4; 7 nucleotides agree with TRBD2. The length of the CDR3 is 15 residues. V dropped 2 bases and J dropped 6; count of bases not matched to a gene: 7. Germline V gene sequence: CDR1 MNHNY, CDR2 SVGAGI (reference sequence). CDR3: CASSYGTTGGNIQYF. CDR3 DNA: TGTGCCAGCAGTTACGGGACCACGGGAGGAAACATTCAGTACTTC.

The chain is built from TRBV5-6 and TRBJ2-5, with a weak D call TRBD1 (6 bases). The CDR3 has 16 residues. Germline V gene lookup returns CDR1 SGHDT and CDR2 YYEEEE. V lost 4 bases, J lost 2 bases, and 18 bases lay in between. The CDR3 here is CASSATGTQKQETQYF. The CDR3 nucleotides read TGTGCCAGCAGCGCGACCGGGACACAGAAACAAGAGACCCAGTACTTC. Based on the CDR3 plus reference TRBV5-6 and TRBJ2-5, the full variable domain is DAGVTQSPTHLIKTRGQQVTLRCSPKSGHDTVSWYQQALGQGPQFIFQYYEEEERQRGNFPDRFSGHQFPNYSSELNVNALLLGDSALYLCASSATGTQKQETQYFGPGTRLLVL.

The chain is built from TRBV6-2 or TRBV6-3 and TRBJ1-2; no firm D call. This CDR3 spans 21 amino acids. The V end was cut by 0 bases, the J end by 5 bases, with 31 bases between. Germline V gene data show CDR1 as MNHEY and CDR2 as SVGEGT. CDR3 region: CASSYSLGGLKVERLAYGYTF. CDR3 bases: TGTGCCAGCAGTTACTCGCTCGGAGGACTAAAAGTGGAGCGCCTTGCTTATGGCTACACCTTC.

The V gene is TRBV10-1, the J gene TRBJ2-7; 7 nucleotides line up with TRBD1. This CDR3 is built from 12 residues. Germline V gene data show CDR1 as WNHNN and CDR2 as SYGVQD (reference sequence). Here the CDR3 reads CASSGSRTGWVV. CDR3 nucleotide sequence: TGCGCCAGCAGTGGAAGTAGGACAGGATGGGTCGTC.

The chain has TRBV25-1 and TRBJ2-1; TRBD1 agrees at 7 bases. Germline CDR1 and CDR2: MGHDK and SYGVNS. The CDR3 is made up of 11 amino acids. The ends lost 10 bases at V and 4 bases at J; junction bases unmatched: 1. CDR3 region: CATTGYNEQFF. CDR3 nucleotide sequence: TGTGCCACGACAGGGTACAATGAGCAGTTCTTC.

V and J are TRBV5-4 and TRBJ1-1; no reliable D call. V lost 4 bases and J 8 bases, leaving 9 bases between the germline ends. This CDR3 comprises 11 residues. The germline gives CDR1 SGHNT, CDR2 YYREEE (reference sequence). The CDR3 is CASSGNGEAFF. Written as DNA, the CDR3 is TGTGCCAGCAGCGGAAACGGGGAAGCTTTCTTT.

This chain joins TRBV27 and TRBJ1-2; 7 bases align to TRBD1. The germline gives CDR1 MNHEY, CDR2 SMNVEV (reference sequence). V lost 5 bases, J lost 5 bases, and 14 bases stayed unmatched. This CDR3 is 16 amino acids long. CDR3 in amino acids: CASSVGRGVKRYGYTF. CDR3 DNA sequence: TGTGCCAGCAGTGTCGGCAGGGGGGTAAAGAGGTATGGCTACACCTTC.

The V gene is TRBV5-6, the J gene TRBJ2-5, with 9 bases matching TRBD2. Per the germline V gene, CDR1 is SGHDT and CDR2 is YYEEEE. V lost 1 base to trimming and J lost 5 bases; unmatched junction nucleotides: 9. The CDR3 has 16 amino acids. DNA for the CDR3: TGTGCCAGCAGCTTGCGGAGTAGCGGGGGCGCGGAGACCCAGTACTTC. Encoded protein: CASSLRSSGGAETQYF.

V is TRBV6-5 and J is TRBJ2-2, with unresolved D. The CDR3 extends over 15 amino acids. V was clipped by 0 bases and J by 3 bases, with 8 bases between them. Germline V gives CDR1 MNHEY, CDR2 SVGAGI. CDR3 bases: TGTGCCAGCAGTTACTCGGTCGGATACACCGGGGAGCTGTTTTTT. Its translation: CASSYSVGYTGELFF.

The gene calls are TRBV12-3 or TRBV12-4 and TRBJ1-1; D perhaps matches TRBD1 (5 bases). This CDR3 comprises 11 residues. Trimming left V 6 bases short and J 7 bases short, with 9 bases between. Here the CDR3 reads CASSPGYEAFF. In DNA form, the CDR3 reads TGTGCCAGCAGCCCAGGGTATGAAGCTTTCTTT.

This chain's CDR3 is CASRAPRDSYGYTF. The CDR3 DNA sequence: TGTGCCAGCAGGGCTCCCCGGGACAGCTATGGCTACACCTTC. The chain is built from TRBV28 and TRBJ1-2, with TRBD1 matching 7 bases. In germline, CDR1 is MDHEN, CDR2 SYDVKM. CDR3 size: 14 residues. V lost 6 bases, J lost 4 bases, and 8 bases stayed unmatched.

This clone has a single count. The J gene is TRBJ2-3, the V gene TRBV7-2; no clear D. V was trimmed by 8 bases and J by 3 bases, leaving 15 bases between them. CDR1 is SGHTA, CDR2 FQGNSA, per germline. This CDR3 spans 14 amino acids. The CDR3 nucleotides read TGTGCCAGCCTTCCATTTAGGGCAACAGATACGCAGTATTTT. Residues: CASLPFRATDTQYF.

This clone is a singleton in its sample. The rearrangement joins TRBV25-1 to TRBJ2-1; the match to TRBD1 covers 9 bases. CDR3 length equals 15 residues. The germline CDR1 and CDR2 sequences are MGHDK and SYGVNS. J lost 12 bases, V lost 6 bases, and 15 bases had no gene match. The CDR3 DNA follows: TGTGCCAGCAGCCCTGGGGGGACAGGGATATTACGGCAGTTCTTC. Translating it yields CASSPGGTGILRQFF.

This clone was recorded only once. This sequence joins TRBV5-6 and TRBJ1-1, with D unclear. This CDR3 is 11 amino acids long. V shed 1 base and J shed 7 bases, with 5 bases lying between them. Germline CDR1 reads SGHDT; CDR2 reads YYEEEE. This CDR3 is CASSLSGEAFF. Written as DNA, the CDR3 is TGTGCCAGCAGCTTGTCGGGTGAAGCTTTCTTT.

The J gene is TRBJ2-5, the V gene TRBV11-3, with 14 bases matching TRBD2. The CDR3 is made up of 17 amino acids. From germline, CDR1 is SGHNT and CDR2 YENEEA. The J segment lost 1 base and the V segment lost 6 bases, leaving 7 bases of the junction unmatched. CDR3 loop: CASSPGTSGGAQETQYF. Written as DNA, the CDR3 is TGTGCCAGCAGTCCCGGGACTAGCGGGGGAGCCCAAGAGACCCAGTACTTC.

In its sample, this clone was seen once. The chain uses TRBV7-2 and TRBJ1-2; 9 bases fit TRBD1. After removal of 1 base from V and 8 bases from J, the junction contained 8 bases not matched to a gene. The CDR3 runs to 15 residues. Germline CDR1 is SGHTA and CDR2 is FQGNSA. DNA of the CDR3: TGTGCCAGCAGCTTAGGAGGACAGGGGCTGTTGGGCTACACCTTC. It encodes CASSLGGQGLLGYTF. The full variable domain, rest sourced from reference TRBV7-2 and TRBJ1-2, is GAGVSQSPSNKVTEKGKDVELRCDPISGHTALYWYRQSLGQGLEFLIYFQGNSAPDKSGLPSDRFSAERTGGSVSTLTIQRTQQEDSAVYLCASSLGGQGLLGYTFGSGTRLTVV.